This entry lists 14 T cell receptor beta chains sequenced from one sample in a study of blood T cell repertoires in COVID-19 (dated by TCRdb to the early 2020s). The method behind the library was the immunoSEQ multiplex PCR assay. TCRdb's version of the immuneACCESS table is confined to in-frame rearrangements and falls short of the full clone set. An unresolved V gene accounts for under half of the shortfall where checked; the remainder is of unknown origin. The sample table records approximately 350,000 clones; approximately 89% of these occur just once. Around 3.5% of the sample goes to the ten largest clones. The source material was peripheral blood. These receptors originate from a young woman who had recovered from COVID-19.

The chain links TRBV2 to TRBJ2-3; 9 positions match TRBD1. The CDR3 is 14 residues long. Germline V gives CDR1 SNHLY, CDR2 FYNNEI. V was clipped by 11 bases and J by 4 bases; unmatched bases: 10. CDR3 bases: TGTGCCGCCAGCAGGGGACAGGGTCCAGATACGCAGTATTTT. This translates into CAASRGQGPDTQYF.

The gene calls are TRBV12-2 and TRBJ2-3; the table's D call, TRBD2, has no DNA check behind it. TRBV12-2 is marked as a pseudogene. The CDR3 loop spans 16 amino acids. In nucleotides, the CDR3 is TGTGCAAGTCGCTTTCAGCGGGAGTTACCCACAGATACGCAGTATTTT. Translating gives CASRFQRELPTDTQYF.

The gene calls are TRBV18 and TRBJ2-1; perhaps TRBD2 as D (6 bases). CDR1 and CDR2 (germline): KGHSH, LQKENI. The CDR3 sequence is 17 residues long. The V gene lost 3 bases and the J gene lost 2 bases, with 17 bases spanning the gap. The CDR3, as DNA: TGTGCCAGCTCACCGAACCGGGACTTATCCCCCTACAATGAGCAGTTCTTC. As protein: CASSPNRDLSPYNEQFF.

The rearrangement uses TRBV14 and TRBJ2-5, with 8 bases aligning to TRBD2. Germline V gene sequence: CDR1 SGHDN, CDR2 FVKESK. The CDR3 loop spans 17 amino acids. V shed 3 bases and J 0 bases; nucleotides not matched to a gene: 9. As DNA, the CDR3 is TGTGCCAGCAGCCATCGGACTAGCCGAGGGTACCAAGAGACCCAGTACTTC. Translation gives CASSHRTSRGYQETQYF.

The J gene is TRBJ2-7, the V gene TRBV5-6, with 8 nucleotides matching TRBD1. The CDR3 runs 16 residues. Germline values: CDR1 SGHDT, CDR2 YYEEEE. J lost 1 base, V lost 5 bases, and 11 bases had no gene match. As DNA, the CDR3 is TGTGCCAGCAGTTTGTCCGGGACAGGTTATTCCTACGAGCAGTACGTC. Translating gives CASSLSGTGYSYEQYV.

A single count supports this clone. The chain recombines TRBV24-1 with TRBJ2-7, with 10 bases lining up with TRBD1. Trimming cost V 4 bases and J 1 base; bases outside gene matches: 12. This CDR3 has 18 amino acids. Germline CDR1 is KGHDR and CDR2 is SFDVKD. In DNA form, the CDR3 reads TGTGCCACCAGTGAACCCGGGACAGGGGCTTTCGGGTCCTACGAGCAGTACGTC. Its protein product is CATSEPGTGAFGSYEQYV.

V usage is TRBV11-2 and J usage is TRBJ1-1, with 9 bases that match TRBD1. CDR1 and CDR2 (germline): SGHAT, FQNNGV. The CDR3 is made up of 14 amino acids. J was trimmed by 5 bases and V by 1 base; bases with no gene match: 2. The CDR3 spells CASSLGTGVTEAFF. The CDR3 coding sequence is TGTGCCAGCAGCTTAGGGACAGGGGTAACTGAAGCTTTCTTT. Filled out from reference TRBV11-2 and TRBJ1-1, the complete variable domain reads EAGVAQSPRYKIIEKRQSVAFWCNPISGHATLYWYQQILGQGPKLLIQFQNNGVVDDSQLPKDRFSAERLKGVDSTLKIQPAKLEDSAVYLCASSLGTGVTEAFFGQGTRLTVV.

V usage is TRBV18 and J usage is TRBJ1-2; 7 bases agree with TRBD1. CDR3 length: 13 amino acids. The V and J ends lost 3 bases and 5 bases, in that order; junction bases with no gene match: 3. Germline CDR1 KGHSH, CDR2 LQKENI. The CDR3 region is CASSPTGFYGYTF. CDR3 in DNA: TGTGCCAGCTCACCGACAGGGTTTTATGGCTACACCTTC.

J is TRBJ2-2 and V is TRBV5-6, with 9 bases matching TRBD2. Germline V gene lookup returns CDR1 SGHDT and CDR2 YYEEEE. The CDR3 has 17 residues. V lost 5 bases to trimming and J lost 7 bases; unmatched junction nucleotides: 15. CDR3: CASRNKNWGLAIGELFF. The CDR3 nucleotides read TGTGCCAGCAGGAATAAAAACTGGGGACTAGCTATCGGGGAGCTGTTTTTT.

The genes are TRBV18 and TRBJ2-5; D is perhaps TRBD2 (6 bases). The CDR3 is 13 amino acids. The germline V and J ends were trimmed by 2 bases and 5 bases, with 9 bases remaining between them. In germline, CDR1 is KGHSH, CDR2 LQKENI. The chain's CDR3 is CASSPRDLETQYF. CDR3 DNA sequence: TGTGCCAGCTCACCAAGGGACTTGGAGACCCAGTACTTC.

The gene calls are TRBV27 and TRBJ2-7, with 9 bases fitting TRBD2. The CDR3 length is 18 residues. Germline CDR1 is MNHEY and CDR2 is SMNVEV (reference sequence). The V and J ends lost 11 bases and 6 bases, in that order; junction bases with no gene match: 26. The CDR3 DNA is TGTGCCCCAGAGGGTGGGGGGCTGCCAGCGGGAGGCCCCACCGAGCAGTACGTC. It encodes CAPEGGGLPAGGPTEQYV.

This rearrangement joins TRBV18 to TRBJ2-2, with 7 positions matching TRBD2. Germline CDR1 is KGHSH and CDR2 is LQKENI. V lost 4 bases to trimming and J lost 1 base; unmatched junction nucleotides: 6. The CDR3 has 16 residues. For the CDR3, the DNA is TGTGCCAGCTCACGTACAGTAGCGGGGAACACCGGGGAGCTGTTTTTT. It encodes CASSRTVAGNTGELFF.

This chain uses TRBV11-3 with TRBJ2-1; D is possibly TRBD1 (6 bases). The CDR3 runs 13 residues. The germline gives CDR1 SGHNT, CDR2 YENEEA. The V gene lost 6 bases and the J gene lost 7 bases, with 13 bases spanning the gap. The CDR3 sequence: CASRARGENEQFF. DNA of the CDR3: TGTGCCAGCAGGGCCAGGGGAGAAAATGAGCAGTTCTTC.

Written as DNA, the CDR3 is TGCGCCAGCAGCCGGATCGGAGGCGCCGGGGAGCTGTTTTTT. Translated, it gives CASSRIGGAGELFF. The chain combines TRBV4-3 with TRBJ2-2; D may be TRBD2 (5 bases). Per germline, CDR1 LGHNA and CDR2 YSLEER. The V gene lost 4 bases and the J gene lost 6 bases, with 12 bases spanning the gap. The length of the CDR3 is 14 residues.